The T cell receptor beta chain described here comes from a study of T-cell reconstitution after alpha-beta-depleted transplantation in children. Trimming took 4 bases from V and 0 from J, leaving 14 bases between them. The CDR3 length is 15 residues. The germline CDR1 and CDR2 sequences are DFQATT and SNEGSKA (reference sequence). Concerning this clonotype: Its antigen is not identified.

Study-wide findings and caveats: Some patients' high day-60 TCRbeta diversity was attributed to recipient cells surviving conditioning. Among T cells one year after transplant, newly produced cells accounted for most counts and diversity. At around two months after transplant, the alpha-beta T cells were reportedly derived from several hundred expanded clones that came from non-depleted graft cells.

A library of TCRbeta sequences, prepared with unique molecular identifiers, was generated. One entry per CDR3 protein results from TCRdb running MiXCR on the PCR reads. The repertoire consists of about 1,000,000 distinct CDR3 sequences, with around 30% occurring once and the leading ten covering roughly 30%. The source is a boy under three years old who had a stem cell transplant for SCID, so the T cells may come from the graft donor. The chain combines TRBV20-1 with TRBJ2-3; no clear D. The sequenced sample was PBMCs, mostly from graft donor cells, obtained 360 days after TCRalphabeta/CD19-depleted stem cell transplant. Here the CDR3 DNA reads TGCAGTGCTAAAATAGGCGAACTGAGCACAGATACGCAGTATTTT. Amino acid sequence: CSAKIGELSTDTQYF.